This is a list of T cell receptor beta chains from one sample in a study of cytomegalovirus exposure and HLA in healthy donors. Here immunoSEQ multiplex PCR was the method, and the copy in TCRdb shows in-frame clones only, minus some. Here the sample table reports under 70,000 clones. The source material was PBMCs. These receptors were collected from a female donor in good health and CMV-seropositive. CDR3s include the opening cysteine and the closing phenylalanine or tryptophan. D genes are given only for firm matches.

CDR3 DNA,CDR3 protein,J gene,V gene,D gene
TGTGCCAGCTCACCCCCCGTAAACCAAGAGACCCAGTACTTC,CASSPPVNQETQYF,TRBJ2-5,TRBV18,NA
TGTGCCAGCAGTGAATTAGAATACTATGGCTACACCTTC,CASSELEYYGYTF,TRBJ1-2,TRBV25-1,NA
TGTGCCAGCAGCAGGGATAACACCGGGGAGCTGTTTTTT,CASSRDNTGELFF,TRBJ2-2,TRBV6-1,NA
TGTGCCTGGAGTGGATTAGACAGGGCACCTCTTATACCCCAAGAGACCCAGTACTTC,CAWSGLDRAPLIPQETQYF,TRBJ2-5,TRBV30,TRBD1
TGTGCCAGCAGCCCTCAGACAGGCCCCTACGAGCAGTACTTC,CASSPQTGPYEQYF,TRBJ2-7,TRBV7-9,NA
TGTGCCAGCAGTGAGGAGTCGAGATACACCGGGGAGCTGTTTTTT,CASSEESRYTGELFF,TRBJ2-2,TRBV6-1,NA
TGTGCCAGCAGTCTCGGGACTAGCGGGGATTTGGGCACAGATACGCAGTATTTT,CASSLGTSGDLGTDTQYF,TRBJ2-3,TRBV28,TRBD2
TGTGCCAGTAGCTTTACCGGGACTAGCTCCTCCCAGCAGTACTTC,CASSFTGTSSSQQYF,TRBJ2-7,TRBV19,TRBD2
TGCGCCAGCAGCCTAAGCAACACTGAAGCTTTCTTT,CASSLSNTEAFF,TRBJ1-1,TRBV4-3,NA
TGTGCCAGCAGTGAGCGGGGCGGGGGGACGAGCACAGATACGCAGTATTTT,CASSERGGGTSTDTQYF,TRBJ2-3,TRBV6-1,TRBD2
TGTGCCAGCAGCTTAGGCCGGGAATCCGAGCAGTACTTC,CASSLGRESEQYF,TRBJ2-7,TRBV11-2,NA
TGCGCCAGCACGAATTTATTTAGTGGCACAGATACGCAGTATTTT,CASTNLFSGTDTQYF,TRBJ2-3,TRBV5-1,NA
TGTGCCAGCAGTTTACAGGGAATCAATCAGCCCCAGCATTTT,CASSLQGINQPQHF,TRBJ1-5,TRBV27,NA
TGTGCCAGCAGCGTGACTAGCGGGGTCACCGGAGATACGCAGTATTTT,CASSVTSGVTGDTQYF,TRBJ2-3,TRBV9,TRBD2
TGTGCCAGTAGTAGTGGACCGGGACAGGGAGATTATGGCTACACCTTC,CASSSGPGQGDYGYTF,TRBJ1-2,TRBV19,TRBD1
TGTGCCAGCCGAAGGTCCCAGTGGGGAGTGGAGCCCCAGCATTTT,CASRRSQWGVEPQHF,TRBJ1-5,TRBV27,NA
TGCGCCAGCAGCCAGTCCAGGCTAGCGGCCTACGAGCAGTACTTC,CASSQSRLAAYEQYF,TRBJ2-7,TRBV4-1,TRBD2
TGTGCCAGCGGCCCGGGGAACGAGCAGTACTTC,CASGPGNEQYF,TRBJ2-7,TRBV11-1,NA
TGTGCCAGCAGCTTATGGGGGACAGTTGGTGGCTACACCTTC,CASSLWGTVGGYTF,TRBJ1-2,TRBV7-2,TRBD1
TGCGCCAGCAGCCAAGATTTTGGGACAGTTCTCGAGCAGTACTTC,CASSQDFGTVLEQYF,TRBJ2-7,TRBV4-3,TRBD1
TGTGCCAGCAGTTACGTGTCGGGGTCCGGGGAGCTGTTTTTT,CASSYVSGSGELFF,TRBJ2-2,TRBV6-5,NA
TGTGCCAGCTGCCTGACAGGGGGGTCTGGCGAGCAGTACTTC,CASCLTGGSGEQYF,TRBJ2-7,TRBV7-9,TRBD1
TGTGCCAGCAGCCAAGACACCCTTACAGATCTCTCTGGAAACACCATATATTTT,CASSQDTLTDLSGNTIYF,TRBJ1-3,TRBV4-2,NA
TGTGCCAGCAGCGTAGAGGGGGCGCAGGAGACCCAGTACTTC,CASSVEGAQETQYF,TRBJ2-5,TRBV9,TRBD1
TGTGCCAGCAGTTTAAGGGGGCCAGGGGGCGGCTACGAGCAGTACTTC,CASSLRGPGGGYEQYF,TRBJ2-7,TRBV28,TRBD1
TGTGCCAGCAGTACCGGGATTGGGGTCACCGGGGAGCTGTTTTTT,CASSTGIGVTGELFF,TRBJ2-2,TRBV6-4,NA
TGTGCCAGCAGTGGACCGACTAGCCCCTACGAGCAGTACTTC,CASSGPTSPYEQYF,TRBJ2-7,TRBV28,TRBD2
TGTGCCAGCAGTGACTCCGAGGGAGACTTGAATGAGCAGTTCTTC,CASSDSEGDLNEQFF,TRBJ2-1,TRBV6-4,NA
TGCGCCAGCAGCCCCTTCGGACTAGCGGGATTCGGATACAATGAGCAGTTCTTC,CASSPFGLAGFGYNEQFF,TRBJ2-1,TRBV4-1,TRBD2
TGTGCCAGCAGTTTGGACAGCTCATGGAATGAGCAGTTCTTC,CASSLDSSWNEQFF,TRBJ2-1,TRBV28,NA
TGTGCCAGTAGTCAACAGATACTGAACACTGAAGCTTTCTTT,CASSQQILNTEAFF,TRBJ1-1,TRBV19,NA
TGTGCCACCAAGGGCGGGAGCTCTGGGGCCAACGTCCTGACTTTC,CATKGGSSGANVLTF,TRBJ2-6,TRBV28,TRBD2
TGTGCCAGCAGCGTAGGACAGGGTAACACCGGGGAGCTGTTTTTT,CASSVGQGNTGELFF,TRBJ2-2,TRBV9,TRBD1
TGTGCCAGCAGGCCCCCGCCCGACAGGGATGGGGGAGCTTTCTTT,CASRPPPDRDGGAFF,TRBJ1-1,TRBV6-1,TRBD1
TGTGCTAGTTATAAGGACACCAACACCGGGGAGCTGTTTTTT,CASYKDTNTGELFF,TRBJ2-2,TRBV30,NA
TGCGCCAGCAGCCAAGAGGGCTACACCTACGAGCAGTACTTC,CASSQEGYTYEQYF,TRBJ2-7,TRBV4-1,NA
TGTGCCAGCAGCTTGGAACAGAGGAACACTGAAGCTTTCTTT,CASSLEQRNTEAFF,TRBJ1-1,TRBV5-5,NA
TGTGCCAGCTCACCACTCAACAGGGGTGGCTACACCTTC,CASSPLNRGGYTF,TRBJ1-2,TRBV18,TRBD1
TGTGCCATCAGTGAGGACAGGGACACTGAAGCTTTCTTT,CAISEDRDTEAFF,TRBJ1-1,TRBV10-3,TRBD1
TGCGCCAGCAGCCAAGTTTTGGACAAACGGTATGGCTACACCTTC,CASSQVLDKRYGYTF,TRBJ1-2,TRBV4-3,NA
TGTGCCAGTGCTACAGGGAATGCCTACGAGCAGTACTTC,CASATGNAYEQYF,TRBJ2-7,TRBV19,NA
TGTGCCAGCAGGGGAATCTGGACAGGGAGGAATGAGCAGTTCTTC,CASRGIWTGRNEQFF,TRBJ2-1,TRBV2,TRBD1
TGTGCCAGCAGCTTTAACTCCTACAATGAGCAGTTCTTC,CASSFNSYNEQFF,TRBJ2-1,TRBV7-2,NA
TGTGCCAGCACTGGAGGGTGGGGCAATCAGCCCCAGCATTTT,CASTGGWGNQPQHF,TRBJ1-5,TRBV28,NA
TGTGCCAGCAGTTACGGGGGGGCTGGTACTGAAGCTTTCTTT,CASSYGGAGTEAFF,TRBJ1-1,TRBV6-5,NA
TGCGCCAGCAGCTTATCCTATGAGCAGTTCTTC,CASSLSYEQFF,TRBJ2-1,TRBV5-1,NA
TGTGCCAGCAGCTCCGTTGACAGTAATGAAGCTTTCTTT,CASSSVDSNEAFF,TRBJ1-1,TRBV5-4,NA
TGTGCCAGCAGTTTAGACCCGGGATACCAATCGGCTGAAGCTTTCTTT,CASSLDPGYQSAEAFF,TRBJ1-1,TRBV6-6,NA
TGCAGTCCCCGGACAGGGGATGGCTACACCTTC,CSPRTGDGYTF,TRBJ1-2,TRBV20-1,TRBD1
TGTGCCAGCTCCAAAGGGGACAGAGGAACTGAAGCTTTCTTT,CASSKGDRGTEAFF,TRBJ1-1,TRBV6-5,TRBD1
TGTGCCAGCGGGAAAGGGGTGAACACTGAAGCTTTCTTT,CASGKGVNTEAFF,TRBJ1-1,TRBV6-5,NA